Here is one T cell receptor beta chain with its context. Germline V gene data show CDR1 as SGHRS and CDR2 as YFSETQ. There are 14 residues in the CDR3. Trimming cost V 4 bases and J 0 bases, with 10 bases left between them. This sample was taken from a study of T cell responses to AZD1222 COVID-19 vaccine. Clones were sequenced by immunoSEQ multiplex PCR, and TCRdb holds only the in-frame ones, with some missing. The sample includes 120,000 or so clones, 75% to 85% of them seen just once. Sequenced here: peripheral blood, sampled 28 days after the second AZD1222 dose. The TCR was taken from an adult who received the AZD1222 COVID-19 vaccine. The chain couples TRBV5-1 to TRBJ1-2, with TRBD1 as a possible D gene (5 bases). The CDR3 here is CASSMDTTNYGYTF. DNA for the CDR3: TGCGCCAGCAGCATGGACACAACTAACTATGGCTACACCTTC.